These T cell receptor beta chains were read from a single sample in a study of CD8+ T cells in alopecia areata. Profiling relied on immunoSEQ multiplex PCR, and the TCRdb table lists in-frame clones only, not all of them. The sample lists 150,000 to 200,000 clones; roughly 62% were seen once. The sample in question was CD8+ T cells sorted from blood, obtained at week 24, from a patient treated with tofacitinib. These receptors originate from a human donor with alopecia areata. The CDR3 runs from the conserved cysteine through the conserved F or W. D genes are given only for firm matches. The size field is filled for only some rows; it gives once, few, many or a size class.

CDR3nt: TGCAGCGTTCCCCGGGACTTCAACTATGGCTACACCTTC
CDR3aa: CSVPRDFNYGYTF
d_gene: NA
j_gene: TRBJ1-2
abundance: few
v_gene: TRBV29-1

CDR3nt: TGTGCCAGCAGCTTAGCCACAGGGGTGTACTCACCCCTCCACTTT
CDR3aa: CASSLATGVYSPLHF
d_gene: TRBD1
j_gene: TRBJ1-6
abundance: NA
v_gene: TRBV7-9

CDR3nt: TGTGCCTGGGGAGCGGGCGGGGAGCTGTTTTTT
CDR3aa: CAWGAGGELFF
d_gene: NA
j_gene: TRBJ2-2
abundance: NA
v_gene: TRBV30

CDR3nt: TGTGCCATCATTGAAGGACAGGGCTACACCTTC
CDR3aa: CAIIEGQGYTF
d_gene: NA
j_gene: TRBJ1-2
abundance: NA
v_gene: TRBV10-3

CDR3nt: TGCAGCGTTGAGCTCGGGACAGCTTCCTACGAGCAGTACTTC
CDR3aa: CSVELGTASYEQYF
d_gene: TRBD1
j_gene: TRBJ2-7
abundance: NA
v_gene: TRBV29-1

CDR3nt: TGTGCCAGCAGCCCGACAGGGGCCCTCGAGAACACTGAAGCTTTCTTT
CDR3aa: CASSPTGALENTEAFF
d_gene: TRBD1
j_gene: TRBJ1-1
abundance: once
v_gene: TRBV9

CDR3nt: TGTGCCTGTACAGACGCCTATGGCTACACCTTC
CDR3aa: CACTDAYGYTF
d_gene: NA
j_gene: TRBJ1-2
abundance: NA
v_gene: TRBV30

CDR3nt: TGTGCCAGCAGCTTTCCCGGGTCCCCAGATACGCAGTATTTT
CDR3aa: CASSFPGSPDTQYF
d_gene: NA
j_gene: TRBJ2-3
abundance: once
v_gene: TRBV13

CDR3nt: TGTGCCAGCAGCCGGACAAGCCTCGAGATTCAGTACTTC
CDR3aa: CASSRTSLEIQYF
d_gene: NA
j_gene: TRBJ2-4
abundance: NA
v_gene: TRBV5-6

CDR3nt: TGTGCCAGCAGTTCGCGGGGGGGCGGAGATACGCAGTATTTT
CDR3aa: CASSSRGGGDTQYF
d_gene: TRBD2
j_gene: TRBJ2-3
abundance: NA
v_gene: TRBV27

CDR3nt: TGTGCCAGCAGTGGGGCGGGGGAGCAGTTCTTC
CDR3aa: CASSGAGEQFF
d_gene: NA
j_gene: TRBJ2-1
abundance: NA
v_gene: TRBV27

CDR3nt: TGTGCCAGCAGCTTTAGCGGGGGGGCGAGTGAGCAGTTCTTC
CDR3aa: CASSFSGGASEQFF
d_gene: TRBD2
j_gene: TRBJ2-1
abundance: NA
v_gene: TRBV7-9

CDR3nt: TGTGCCTGGAGTGTACTGACAGTGGATGGCTACACCTTC
CDR3aa: CAWSVLTVDGYTF
d_gene: NA
j_gene: TRBJ1-2
abundance: NA
v_gene: TRBV30

CDR3nt: TGTGCCAGTGGGGGGTCCCACGGGGCAACTAATGAAAAACTGTTTTTT
CDR3aa: CASGGSHGATNEKLFF
d_gene: NA
j_gene: TRBJ1-4
abundance: NA
v_gene: TRBV11-2

CDR3nt: TGTGCCGTTCGGGCCCCCCTCGAGGGAAAACTGTTTTTT
CDR3aa: CAVRAPLEGKLFF
d_gene: NA
j_gene: TRBJ1-4
abundance: once
v_gene: TRBV7-9

CDR3nt: TGTGCCAGCAGGGGGGAAGGATACGAGCAGTACTTC
CDR3aa: CASRGEGYEQYF
d_gene: NA
j_gene: TRBJ2-7
abundance: NA
v_gene: TRBV28

CDR3nt: TGCGCCAGCAGTCAATCTTATATACCGGGACAGGGGACCTATAATTCACCCCTCCACTTT
CDR3aa: CASSQSYIPGQGTYNSPLHF
d_gene: TRBD1
j_gene: TRBJ1-6
abundance: NA
v_gene: TRBV23-1

CDR3nt: TGCGCCAGCAGCTTGTCCGGGTCCTTCTATGGCTACACCTTC
CDR3aa: CASSLSGSFYGYTF
d_gene: NA
j_gene: TRBJ1-2
abundance: NA
v_gene: TRBV5-1

CDR3nt: TGCAGCGTTGAAGTGAGCTACAATGAGCAGTTCTTC
CDR3aa: CSVEVSYNEQFF
d_gene: NA
j_gene: TRBJ2-1
abundance: NA
v_gene: TRBV29-1

CDR3nt: TGTGCCAGCAGGACGCTCGGACAGGAACTTAGGGCTTTCTTT
CDR3aa: CASRTLGQELRAFF
d_gene: TRBD1
j_gene: TRBJ1-1
abundance: NA
v_gene: TRBV6-5

CDR3nt: TGTGCCAGCAGCTTGGGAATAGCGGGGTTCCAAGAGACCCAGTACTTC
CDR3aa: CASSLGIAGFQETQYF
d_gene: TRBD2
j_gene: TRBJ2-5
abundance: few
v_gene: TRBV5-6

CDR3nt: TGTGCCTGGAGTGAAACATCGAACACTGAAGCTTTCTTT
CDR3aa: CAWSETSNTEAFF
d_gene: NA
j_gene: TRBJ1-1
abundance: NA
v_gene: TRBV30

CDR3nt: TGCAGCGTTGTAGCGGGGGGCAGTTACGAGCAGTACTTC
CDR3aa: CSVVAGGSYEQYF
d_gene: TRBD2
j_gene: TRBJ2-7
abundance: once
v_gene: TRBV29-1

CDR3nt: TGTGCCAGCAGCTTACGAGACACACGGGCGCGCGAGCAGTACTTC
CDR3aa: CASSLRDTRAREQYF
d_gene: NA
j_gene: TRBJ2-7
abundance: few
v_gene: TRBV7-2

CDR3nt: TGTGCCAGCAGCCCCCCGACAGGGACCTACAATGAGCAGTTCTTC
CDR3aa: CASSPPTGTYNEQFF
d_gene: TRBD1
j_gene: TRBJ2-1
abundance: NA
v_gene: TRBV13

CDR3nt: TGTGCCAGCAGGCGAGAGACCCAGTACTTC
CDR3aa: CASRRETQYF
d_gene: NA
j_gene: TRBJ2-5
abundance: NA
v_gene: TRBV2

CDR3nt: TGTGCCAGCAGTGCGCGGGGTTGGGTCCAGCCCCAGCATTTT
CDR3aa: CASSARGWVQPQHF
d_gene: NA
j_gene: TRBJ1-5
abundance: few
v_gene: TRBV6-4

CDR3nt: TGCAGCGTCTACCTAGGGGGGTCGGTGTGGGGCTACACCTTC
CDR3aa: CSVYLGGSVWGYTF
d_gene: NA
j_gene: TRBJ1-2
abundance: once
v_gene: TRBV29-1